This TCR beta chain was identified in a study of Ad26.COV2.S vaccination and SARS-CoV-2 variants. The data were produced by immunoSEQ multiplex PCR, yet TCRdb's version contains in-frame clones alone and is incomplete. This table has a few hundred thousand clones, roughly four fifths appearing once. Indicated treatment: some 20 received Ad26.COV2.S at low or high dose, single or two shots; 5 received placebo; per-sample allocation not given. Day 63 following the first vaccine or placebo injection was when the samples were taken. Trimming took 5 bases from V and 7 from J; bases not matched to a gene: 13. There are 15 residues in the CDR3. Germline V CDR1 and CDR2: SGHNT, YYREEE (reference sequence).

The chain is built from TRBV5-4 and TRBJ2-7, with TRBD2 identical over 9 bases. The sequencing here drew on peripheral blood, taken in a trial of Ad26.COV2.S vaccine versus placebo. This clonotype originated in a person aged 18 to 65 who received the Ad26.COV2.S COVID-19 vaccine or a placebo. The DNA for the CDR3 is TGTGCCAGCAGTCGAGAGATAGCGGGAGTCGGGGAGCAGTACTTC. Translating it yields CASSREIAGVGEQYF.